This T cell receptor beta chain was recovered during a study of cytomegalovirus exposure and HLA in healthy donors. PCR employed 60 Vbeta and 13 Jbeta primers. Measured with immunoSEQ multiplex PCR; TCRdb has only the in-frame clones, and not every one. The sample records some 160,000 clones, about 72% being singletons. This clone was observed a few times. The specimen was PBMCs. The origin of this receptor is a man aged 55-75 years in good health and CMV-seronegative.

CDR3 nucleotide sequence: TGTGCCAGCAGCCCCGCAGGGGGCCAGTCTTCTTCACCCCTCCACTTT. It is translated as CASSPAGGQSSSPLHF. V and J are TRBV6-6 and TRBJ1-6; TRBD1 aligns across 8 bases. Germline V CDR1 and CDR2: MNHNY, SVGAGI (reference sequence). V shed 6 bases, J shed 9 bases, and the junction held 13 bases outside the gene matches. CDR3 length: 16 residues.